This is a list of T cell receptor beta chains from one sample in a study of T cell changes during pregnancy in multiple sclerosis. Measured with immunoSEQ multiplex PCR; TCRdb has only the in-frame clones, and not every one. The sample lists 100,000 or so clones, 85% to 95% occurring once. Source: peripheral blood, taken after pregnancy. The receptors were sampled from a female donor with multiple sclerosis, enrolled in a pregnancy study. Both conserved end residues are part of each CDR3. A D gene is named only where the DNA matches it firmly. Clone sizes are given selectively: once, few, many, or a class where the clone is expanded.

D	size	J	V	DNA	CDR3
TRBD2	NA	TRBJ2-3	TRBV27	TGTGCCAGCAGTTTATTGACTAGCGGCCTCACAGATACGCAGTATTTT	CASSLLTSGLTDTQYF
NA	NA	TRBJ2-3	TRBV5-5	TGTGCCAGCAGCTTGGCCCCTACAGATACGCAGTATTTT	CASSLAPTDTQYF
TRBD2	NA	TRBJ2-1	TRBV5-6	TGTGCCAGCAGCCAGGGACTAGCGGGAGGGGAGCAGTTCTTC	CASSQGLAGGEQFF
NA	once	TRBJ1-2	TRBV28	TGTGCCAGCAGTCTCGGGGGGGGAAACTATGGCTACACCTTC	CASSLGGGNYGYTF
TRBD1	NA	TRBJ1-2	TRBV2	TGTGCCAGCAGTGAGACCCGACAGGGAAAAGCCTTC	CASSETRQGKAF
TRBD2	NA	TRBJ2-1	TRBV18	TGTGCCAGCTCACCGGGCTTGCGACTAGCGGGAGAGAATGAGCAGTTCTTC	CASSPGLRLAGENEQFF
TRBD1	once	TRBJ2-1	TRBV6-4	TGTGCCAGCAGCACAGGGGGGTACTACAATGAGCAGTTCTTC	CASSTGGYYNEQFF
NA	NA	TRBJ1-3	TRBV11-2	TGTGCCAGCAGCACCGGAGGGGTCGGATCTGGAAACACCATATATTTT	CASSTGGVGSGNTIYF
NA	NA	TRBJ2-7	TRBV15	TGTGCCACCAGCAGGGGTCAAGGGGCGGAGAGCGAGCAGTACTTC	CATSRGQGAESEQYF
TRBD1	NA	TRBJ1-1	TRBV28	TGTGCCAGCAGTTTCCCAGGGGGCACTGAAGCTTTCTTT	CASSFPGGTEAFF
NA	NA	TRBJ2-5	TRBV5-1	TGCGCCAGCAGCTTAACAGGGACCTCACAAGAGACCCAGTACTTC	CASSLTGTSQETQYF
NA	NA	TRBJ2-7	TRBV9	TGTGCCAGCAGCGTAGGAGGCCTAGGAATGTACGAGCAGTACTTC	CASSVGGLGMYEQYF